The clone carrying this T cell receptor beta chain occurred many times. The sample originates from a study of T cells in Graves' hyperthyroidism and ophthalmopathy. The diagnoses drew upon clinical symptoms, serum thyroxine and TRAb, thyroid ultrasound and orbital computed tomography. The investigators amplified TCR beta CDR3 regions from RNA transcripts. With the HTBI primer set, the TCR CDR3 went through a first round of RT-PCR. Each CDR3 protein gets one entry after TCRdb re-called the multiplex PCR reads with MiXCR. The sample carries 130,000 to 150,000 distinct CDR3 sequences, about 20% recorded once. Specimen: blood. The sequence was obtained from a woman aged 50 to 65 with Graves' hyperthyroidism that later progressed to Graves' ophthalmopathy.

CDR3: CAISESTGMTYNEQFF. The CDR3, as DNA: TGTGCCATCAGTGAGTCGACGGGAATGACCTACAATGAGCAGTTCTTC. This rearrangement joins TRBV10-3 to TRBJ2-1, with D perhaps matching TRBD2 (5 bases). The V end was cut by 0 bases, the J end by 2 bases, with 11 bases between. The CDR3 sequence is 16 residues long. Germline CDR1 ENHRY, CDR2 SYGVKD.